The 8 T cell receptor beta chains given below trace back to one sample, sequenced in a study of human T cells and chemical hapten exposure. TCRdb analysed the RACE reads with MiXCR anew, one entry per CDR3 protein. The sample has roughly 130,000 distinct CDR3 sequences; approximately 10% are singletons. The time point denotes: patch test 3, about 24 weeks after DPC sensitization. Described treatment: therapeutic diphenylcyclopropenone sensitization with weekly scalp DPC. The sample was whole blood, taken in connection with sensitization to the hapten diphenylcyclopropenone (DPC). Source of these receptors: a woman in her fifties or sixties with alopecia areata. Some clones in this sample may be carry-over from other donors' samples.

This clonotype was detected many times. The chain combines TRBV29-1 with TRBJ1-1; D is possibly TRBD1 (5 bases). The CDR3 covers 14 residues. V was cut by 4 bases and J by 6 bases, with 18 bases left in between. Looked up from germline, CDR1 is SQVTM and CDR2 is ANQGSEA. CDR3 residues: CSVGYGSGAAEAFF. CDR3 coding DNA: TGCAGCGTTGGATACGGTTCCGGGGCAGCTGAAGCTTTCTTT.

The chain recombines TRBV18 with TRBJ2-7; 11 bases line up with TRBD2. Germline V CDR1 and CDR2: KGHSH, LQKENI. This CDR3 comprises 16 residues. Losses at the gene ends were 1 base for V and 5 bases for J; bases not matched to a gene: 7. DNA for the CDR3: TGTGCCAGCTCACCACGCGTAGCGGGAGGGCCCCACGAGCAGTACTTC. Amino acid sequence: CASSPRVAGGPHEQYF.

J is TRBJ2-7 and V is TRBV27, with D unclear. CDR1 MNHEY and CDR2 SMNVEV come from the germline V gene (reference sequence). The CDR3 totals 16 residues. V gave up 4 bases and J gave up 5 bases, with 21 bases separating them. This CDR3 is CASSSPPRSSGNEQYF. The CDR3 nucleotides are TGTGCCAGCAGTTCCCCCCCCCGCTCCTCGGGCAACGAGCAGTACTTC.

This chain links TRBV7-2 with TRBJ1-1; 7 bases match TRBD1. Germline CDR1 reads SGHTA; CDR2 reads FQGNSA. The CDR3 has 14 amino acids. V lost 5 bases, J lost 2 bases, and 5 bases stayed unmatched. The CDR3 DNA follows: TGTGCCAGCAGCCCAAACAGGGGTAACACTGAAGCTTTCTTT. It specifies CASSPNRGNTEAFF.

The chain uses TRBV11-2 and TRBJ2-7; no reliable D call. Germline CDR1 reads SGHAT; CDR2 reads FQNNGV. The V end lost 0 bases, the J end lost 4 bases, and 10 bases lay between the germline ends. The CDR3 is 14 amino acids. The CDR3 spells CASSLDSLSYEQYF. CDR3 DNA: TGTGCCAGCAGCTTAGATAGCCTGAGTTACGAGCAGTACTTC.

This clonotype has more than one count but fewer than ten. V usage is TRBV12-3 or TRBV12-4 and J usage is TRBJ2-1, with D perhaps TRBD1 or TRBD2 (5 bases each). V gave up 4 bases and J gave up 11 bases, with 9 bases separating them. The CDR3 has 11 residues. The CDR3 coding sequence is TGTGCCAGCAGTTCTAAGGGACAGCAGTTCTTC. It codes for CASSSKGQQFF.

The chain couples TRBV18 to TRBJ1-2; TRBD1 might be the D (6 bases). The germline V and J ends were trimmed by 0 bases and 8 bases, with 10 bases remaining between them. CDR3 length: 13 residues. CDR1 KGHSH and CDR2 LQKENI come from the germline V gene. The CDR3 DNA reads TGTGCCAGCTCACCACCGGGGGGCTACGGCTACACCTTC. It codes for CASSPPGGYGYTF.

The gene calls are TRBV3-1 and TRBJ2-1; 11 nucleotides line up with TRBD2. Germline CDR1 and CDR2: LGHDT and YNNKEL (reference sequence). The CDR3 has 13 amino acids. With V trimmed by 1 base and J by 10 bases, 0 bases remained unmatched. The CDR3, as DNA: TGTGCCAGCAGCCAAGCTAGCGGGGGGGAGCAGTTCTTC. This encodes CASSQASGGEQFF.